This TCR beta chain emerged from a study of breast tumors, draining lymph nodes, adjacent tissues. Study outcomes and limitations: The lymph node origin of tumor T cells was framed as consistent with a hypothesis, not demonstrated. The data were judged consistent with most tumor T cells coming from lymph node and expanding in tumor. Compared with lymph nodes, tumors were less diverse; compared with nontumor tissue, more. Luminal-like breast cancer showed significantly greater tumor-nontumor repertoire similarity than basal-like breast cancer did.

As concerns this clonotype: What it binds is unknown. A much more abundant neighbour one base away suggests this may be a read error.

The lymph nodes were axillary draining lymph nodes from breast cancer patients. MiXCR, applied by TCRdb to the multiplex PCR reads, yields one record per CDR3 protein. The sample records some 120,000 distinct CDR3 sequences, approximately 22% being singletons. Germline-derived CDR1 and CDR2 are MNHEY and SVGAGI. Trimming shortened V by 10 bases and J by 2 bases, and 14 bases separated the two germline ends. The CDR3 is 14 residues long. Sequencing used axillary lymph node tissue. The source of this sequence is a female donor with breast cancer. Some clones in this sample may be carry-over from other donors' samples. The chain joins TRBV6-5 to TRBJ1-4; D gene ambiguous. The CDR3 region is CANRPMGTNEKLFF. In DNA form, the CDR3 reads TGTGCCAACCGCCCCATGGGGACTAATGAAAAACTGTTTTTT.